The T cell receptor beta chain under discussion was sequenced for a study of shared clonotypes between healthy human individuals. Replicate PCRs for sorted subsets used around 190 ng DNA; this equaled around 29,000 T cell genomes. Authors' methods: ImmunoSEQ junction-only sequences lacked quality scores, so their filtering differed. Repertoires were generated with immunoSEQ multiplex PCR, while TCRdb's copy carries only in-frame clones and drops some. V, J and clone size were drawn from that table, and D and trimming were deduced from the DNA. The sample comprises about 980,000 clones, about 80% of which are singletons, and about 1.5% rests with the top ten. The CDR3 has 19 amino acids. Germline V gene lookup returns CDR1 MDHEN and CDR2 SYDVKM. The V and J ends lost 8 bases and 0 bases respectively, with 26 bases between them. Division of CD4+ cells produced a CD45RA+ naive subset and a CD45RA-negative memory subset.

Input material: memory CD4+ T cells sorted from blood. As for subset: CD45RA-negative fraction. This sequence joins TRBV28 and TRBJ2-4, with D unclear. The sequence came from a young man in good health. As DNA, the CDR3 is TGTGCCAGCTCCCTTCTGTCCGGGTCGGGTACCTTAGCCAAAAACATTCAGTACTTC. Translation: CASSLLSGSGTLAKNIQYF.